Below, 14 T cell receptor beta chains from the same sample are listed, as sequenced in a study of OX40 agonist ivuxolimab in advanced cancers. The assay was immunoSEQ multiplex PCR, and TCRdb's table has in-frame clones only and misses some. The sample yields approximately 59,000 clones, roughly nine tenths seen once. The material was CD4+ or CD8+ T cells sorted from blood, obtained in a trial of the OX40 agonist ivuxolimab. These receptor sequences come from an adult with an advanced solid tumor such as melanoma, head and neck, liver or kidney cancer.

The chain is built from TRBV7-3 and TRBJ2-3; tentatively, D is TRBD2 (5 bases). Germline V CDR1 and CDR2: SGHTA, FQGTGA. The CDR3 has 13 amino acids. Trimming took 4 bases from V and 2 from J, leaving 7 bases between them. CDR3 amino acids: CASSYDYTDTQYF. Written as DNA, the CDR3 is TGTGCCAGCAGCTACGACTACACAGATACGCAGTATTTT.

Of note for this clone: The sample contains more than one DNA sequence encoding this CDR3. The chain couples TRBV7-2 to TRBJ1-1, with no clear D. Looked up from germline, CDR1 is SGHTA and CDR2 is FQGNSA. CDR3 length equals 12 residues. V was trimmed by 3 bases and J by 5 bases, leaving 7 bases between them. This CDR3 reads CASSFSRTEAFF. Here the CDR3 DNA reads TGTGCCAGCAGCTTTAGCCGGACTGAAGCTTTCTTT. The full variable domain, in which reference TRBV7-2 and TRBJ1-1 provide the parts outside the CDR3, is GAGVSQSPSNKVTEKGKDVELRCDPISGHTALYWYRQSLGQGLEFLIYFQGNSAPDKSGLPSDRFSAERTGGSVSTLTIQRTQQEDSAVYLCASSFSRTEAFFGQGTRLTVV.

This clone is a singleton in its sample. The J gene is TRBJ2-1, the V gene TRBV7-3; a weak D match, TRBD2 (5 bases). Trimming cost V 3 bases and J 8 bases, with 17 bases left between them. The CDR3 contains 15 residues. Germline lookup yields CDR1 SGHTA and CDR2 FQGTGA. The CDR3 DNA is TGTGCCAGCAGCTTGGCTCCCGAGGGTTTCCATGAGCAGTTCTTC. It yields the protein CASSLAPEGFHEQFF. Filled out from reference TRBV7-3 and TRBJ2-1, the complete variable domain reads GAGVSQTPSNKVTEKGKYVELRCDPISGHTALYWYRQSLGQGPEFLIYFQGTGAADDSGLPNDRFFAVRPEGSVSTLKIQRTERGDSAVYLCASSLAPEGFHEQFFGPGTRLTVL.

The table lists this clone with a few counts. CDR3 nucleotides: TGTGCCAGCAGCTTAGAAGTTATTCGGGGCTACACCTTC. Its translation is CASSLEVIRGYTF. The chain couples TRBV7-2 to TRBJ1-2; D not certain. The germline V gene has CDR1 SGHTA and CDR2 FQGNSA. V was clipped by 1 base and J by 8 bases, with 11 bases between them. The CDR3 length is 13 residues. Full variable domain (rest looked up from reference TRBV7-2 and TRBJ1-2): GAGVSQSPSNKVTEKGKDVELRCDPISGHTALYWYRQSLGQGLEFLIYFQGNSAPDKSGLPSDRFSAERTGGSVSTLTIQRTQQEDSAVYLCASSLEVIRGYTFGSGTRLTVV.

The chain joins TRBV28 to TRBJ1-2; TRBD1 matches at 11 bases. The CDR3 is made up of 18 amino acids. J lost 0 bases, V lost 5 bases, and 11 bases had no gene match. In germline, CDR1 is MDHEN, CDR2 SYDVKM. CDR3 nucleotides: TGTGCCAGCAGTCGAGGACAGGGGGCTGAGGGACCTAACTATGGCTACACCTTC. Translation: CASSRGQGAEGPNYGYTF.

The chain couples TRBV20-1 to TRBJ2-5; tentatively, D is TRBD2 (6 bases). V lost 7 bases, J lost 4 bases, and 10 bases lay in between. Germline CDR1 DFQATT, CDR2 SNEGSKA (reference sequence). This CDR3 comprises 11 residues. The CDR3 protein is CSVIAVETQYF. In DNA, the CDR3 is TGCAGTGTGATAGCGGTAGAGACCCAGTACTTC.

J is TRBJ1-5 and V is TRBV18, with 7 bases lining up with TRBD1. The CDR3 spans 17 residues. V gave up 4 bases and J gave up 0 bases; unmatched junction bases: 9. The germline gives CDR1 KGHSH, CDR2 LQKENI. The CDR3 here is CASSLLGGAYSNQPQHF. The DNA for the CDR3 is TGTGCCAGCTCACTCTTAGGGGGCGCTTATAGCAATCAGCCCCAGCATTTT.

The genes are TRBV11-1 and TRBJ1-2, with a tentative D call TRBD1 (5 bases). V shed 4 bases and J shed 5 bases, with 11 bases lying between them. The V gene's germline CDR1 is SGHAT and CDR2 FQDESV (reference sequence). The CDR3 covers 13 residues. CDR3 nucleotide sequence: TGTGCCAGCAGCTCTAGACAGCATTATGGCTACACCTTC. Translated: CASSSRQHYGYTF.

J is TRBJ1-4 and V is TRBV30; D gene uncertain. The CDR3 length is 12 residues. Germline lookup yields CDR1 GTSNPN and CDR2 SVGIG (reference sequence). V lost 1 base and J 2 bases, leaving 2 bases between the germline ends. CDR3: CAWSDTNEKLFF. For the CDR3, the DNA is TGTGCCTGGAGTGATACTAATGAAAAACTGTTTTTT.

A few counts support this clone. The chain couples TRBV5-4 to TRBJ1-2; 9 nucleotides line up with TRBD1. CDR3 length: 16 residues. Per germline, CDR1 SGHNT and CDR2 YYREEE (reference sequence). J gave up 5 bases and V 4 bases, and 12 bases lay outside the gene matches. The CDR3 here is CASSLAGQGNSYGYTF. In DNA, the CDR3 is TGTGCCAGCAGCCTAGCGGGACAGGGAAACAGTTATGGCTACACCTTC.

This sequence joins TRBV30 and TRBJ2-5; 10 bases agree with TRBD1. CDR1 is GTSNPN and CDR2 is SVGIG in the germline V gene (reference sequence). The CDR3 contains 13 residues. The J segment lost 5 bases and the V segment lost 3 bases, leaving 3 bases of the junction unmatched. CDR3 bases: TGTGCCTGGAGGAGACAGGGGGCCGAGACCCAGTACTTC. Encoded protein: CAWRRQGAETQYF. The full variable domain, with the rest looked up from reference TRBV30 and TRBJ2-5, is SQTIHQWPATLVQPVGSPLSLECTVEGTSNPNLYWYRQAAGRGLQLLFYSVGIGQISSEVPQNLSASRPQDRQFILSSKKLLLSDSGFYLCAWRRQGAETQYFGPGTRLLVL.

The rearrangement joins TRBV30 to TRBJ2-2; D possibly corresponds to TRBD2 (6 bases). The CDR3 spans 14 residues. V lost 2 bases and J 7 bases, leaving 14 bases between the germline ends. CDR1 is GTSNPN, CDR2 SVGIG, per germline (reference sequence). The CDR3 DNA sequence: TGTGCCTGGAGTTCCAGGGACTGGGGCGGGGAGCTGTTTTTT. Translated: CAWSSRDWGGELFF.

CDR3 protein: CASRDYQPTHNEQFF. In nucleotides, the CDR3 is TGTGCCAGTAGGGACTACCAACCAACTCACAATGAGCAGTTCTTC. The chain carries TRBV19 and TRBJ2-1; a weak D match, TRBD2 (6 bases). Trimming took 6 bases from V and 5 from J, leaving 17 bases between them. The CDR3 has 15 residues. The germline V gene encodes CDR1 LNHDA and CDR2 SQIVND (reference sequence).

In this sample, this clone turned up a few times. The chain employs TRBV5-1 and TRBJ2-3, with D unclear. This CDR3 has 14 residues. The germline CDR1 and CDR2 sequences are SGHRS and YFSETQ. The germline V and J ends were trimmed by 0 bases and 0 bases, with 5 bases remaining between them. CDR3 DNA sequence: TGCGCCAGCAGCTTGGGGCTTAGCACAGATACGCAGTATTTT. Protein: CASSLGLSTDTQYF.